A selection of T cell receptor beta chains follows, all from one sample in a study of cytomegalovirus exposure and HLA in healthy donors. The method was immunoSEQ multiplex PCR; TCRdb's version includes in-frame clones alone and lacks a portion of them. This table has 200,000 to 250,000 clones, roughly 83% appearing once. The sample taken for sequencing was PBMCs. Receptors were obtained from a woman younger than 30 in good health and CMV-seronegative. The CDR3 runs from the conserved cysteine through the conserved F or W. D genes are given only for firm matches.

v_call	j_call	d_call	cdr3_nt	cdr3_aa
TRBV6-5	TRBJ1-3	-	TGTGCCAGCAGGCCGCAGGGAGGTGGAAACACCATATATTTT	CASRPQGGGNTIYF
TRBV29-1	TRBJ2-1	-	TGCAGCGTCGGGGACGCCGGCAATGAGCAGTTCTTC	CSVGDAGNEQFF
TRBV5-6	TRBJ1-6	-	TGTGCCAGCAGCTTTTCCGGGGAGGTTAATTCACCCCTCCACTTT	CASSFSGEVNSPLHF
TRBV7-8	TRBJ1-5	-	TGTGCCAGCAGCAAGCGGACGGATCAGCCCCAGCATTTT	CASSKRTDQPQHF
TRBV6-5	TRBJ1-1	-	TGTGCCAGCAGTTACCTGACAGGACGGGAGAACACTGAAGCTTTCTTT	CASSYLTGRENTEAFF
TRBV6-5	TRBJ2-7	TRBD2	TGTGCCAGCAGTTCCGGGACTACCTCCTACGAGCAGTACTTC	CASSSGTTSYEQYF
TRBV6-5	TRBJ2-2	-	TGTGCCAGCAGTTACTCTTCGGGGAACACCGGGGAGCTGTTTTTT	CASSYSSGNTGELFF
TRBV27	TRBJ1-4	-	TGTGCCAGCAGTTTTCGGGGCCTCGATACTGAAAAACTGTTTTTT	CASSFRGLDTEKLFF
TRBV30	TRBJ1-1	TRBD1	TGTGCCTGGGAACAGGGGGAGTACACTGAAGCTTTCTTT	CAWEQGEYTEAFF
TRBV9	TRBJ1-1	TRBD1	TGTGCCAGCAGCCCTTCAGGGGGCGCTGGGAGCACTGAAGCTTTCTTT	CASSPSGGAGSTEAFF
TRBV5-4	TRBJ2-2	TRBD2	TGTGCCAGCAGCTTAGCGGGGGCCGGGTACACCGGGGAGCTGTTTTTT	CASSLAGAGYTGELFF